The present entry profiles one T cell receptor beta chain with its context. Its antigen is not yet known. Within one base of it there is no much larger clone, and no base qualities were kept. From cysteine to phenylalanine, the CDR3 is 13 amino acids long. Only the CDR3 portion is preserved as DNA: 39 bases, with reading frame beginning at the first base. The germline V gene sets CDR1 to SNHLY and CDR2 to FYNNEI. The germline ends are 5 bases apart after V is trimmed by 5 bases and J by 1 base. This sample was taken from a study of shared clonotypes between healthy human individuals (TCRdb year 2020). Study-level background: The cohort included a few men and a couple of women between 18 and 49 years of age. Per donor, leukapheresis produced somewhere between about 0.8 and 9.5 billion PBMCs. To increase sequencing depth and limit assay-specific biases, TCR repertoire library preparation and sequencing were carried out by different laboratories using diverse techniques. To estimate repertoire size and how much clonotypes are shared between individuals, the study performed deep sequencing of blood TCR repertoires from 4 to 6 healthy adults. Per donor, three plates each were used for CD4 naive and CD4 memory, two for CD8 naive, and one for CD8 memory. What the authors observed across the whole study: The genetic and exposure-history diversity represented was limited by the small number of donors. Clonotypes shared by all four sorted-subset donors showed higher generation probabilities than non-shared clonotypes. Pairwise subsampling led to the expectation that sequencing depth would affect the degree of clonotype sharing among donors. Naive subsets generally had larger estimated clonotype richness than memory subsets. Incomplete sequencing was indicated by rarefaction of sorted-subset datasets, despite the large sequencing depth. Approximately 5% of naive CD4, roughly 3.5% of naive CD8, about 2.4% of memory CD4, and 0.4% of memory CD8 clonotypes were shared across several donors. Sampling was limited to blood, and TCR repertoires in tissue likely differ from TCR repertoires in blood.

Donors were healthy HIV-negative adults with no recently reported acute infections or vaccinations. Only Caucasian adults living in Nashville, Tennessee, USA were represented among the donors. CD4+ T cells were enriched through magnetic negative selection, after which naive cells were positively selected on CD45RA and the remaining negative fraction served as the memory subset. Blood was obtained by leukapheresis, after which PBMCs were separated by Ficoll-Histopaque density gradient centrifugation and cryopreserved in liquid nitrogen vapor phase. Analytical flow cytometry was used to check the purity and quantity of each magnetically sorted T cell population. From each sorted fraction, genomic DNA was isolated and quantified by UV absorbance on a Nanodrop 2000c. TCR CDR3 regions were amplified from genomic DNA by multiplex PCR using the deep immunoSEQ assay. Genomic DNA extracted from each cell subset was distributed evenly over all wells of several immunoSEQ 96-well plates, and each plate served as one replicate. For sorted subsets, roughly 0.2 ug genomic DNA, equal to some 30,000 T cell genomes, was loaded into each replicate PCR. The purified libraries were quantified using a Qubit 3.0 fluorometer, sized with a Bioanalyzer 2100, and then quantified again using the KAPA Library Quantification kit. Every immunoSEQ 96-well plate was sequenced on a separate single-read 150-cycle Illumina NextSeq 550 flow cell. The original methods were these. The immunoSEQ output contained only junctional sequences without quality scores, so filtering could not match that applied to full-length reads. To assign V/J genes and CDR3, sequences were annotated using PyIR, a Python wrapper for IgBLAST v1.9, with IMGT germline references. Reads were filtered out if the reads had weak V/J assignments (E-value above 1e-6), no CDR3, stop codons, out-of-frame junctions, or ambiguous translated residues. V3J clonotypes were defined by identical inferred V gene, J gene, and CDR3 amino acid sequence. The percentage overlap between two repertoires was calculated by dividing the number of shared unique clonotypes by the size of the smaller repertoire. RTK rarefaction, the Chao1 estimator, and Recon v2.1 estimates of unobserved clonotypes were used to assess repertoire richness. OLGA was used to compute generation probabilities for all TCRbeta clonotypes that the gDNA method yielded from a handful of donors. The source is immuneACCESS, and TCRdb retained only in-frame sequences with V and J called. Part of the clones is not carried over; for the studies checked, unresolved V genes explain less than half of this, and the remainder is unexplained. The DNA gave D and trimming, while V, J and clone size come from that table. This sample comprises 2.5 million or so clones, about 92% of them detected only once. The leading ten clones occupy 0.14% of the sample.

This TCR came from a young man in good health. Sequencing was done on a sample of naive CD4+ T cells sorted from blood. Sample cell subset or site, as interpreted from the label and publication: CD45RA+ positively selected. Recombination linked TRBV2 to TRBJ2-2, with the D gene not confidently named. The CDR3 protein: CASSYGNTGELFF. The sequenced DNA: TGTGCCAGCAGTTATGGGAACACCGGGGAGCTGTTTTTT.